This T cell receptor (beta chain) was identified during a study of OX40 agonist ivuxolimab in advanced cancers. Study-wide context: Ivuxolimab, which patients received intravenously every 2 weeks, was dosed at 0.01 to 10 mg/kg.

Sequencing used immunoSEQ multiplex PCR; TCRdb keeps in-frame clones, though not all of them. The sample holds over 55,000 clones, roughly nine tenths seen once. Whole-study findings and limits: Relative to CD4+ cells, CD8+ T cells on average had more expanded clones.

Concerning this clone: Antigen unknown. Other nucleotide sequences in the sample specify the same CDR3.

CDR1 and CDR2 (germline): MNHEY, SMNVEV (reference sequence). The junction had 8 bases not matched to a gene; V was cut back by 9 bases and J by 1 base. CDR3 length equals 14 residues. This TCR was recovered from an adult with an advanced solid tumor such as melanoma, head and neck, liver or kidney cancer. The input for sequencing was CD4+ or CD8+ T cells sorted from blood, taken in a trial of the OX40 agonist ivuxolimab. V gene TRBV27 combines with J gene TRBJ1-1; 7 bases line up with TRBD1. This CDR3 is CASSPGTANTEAFF. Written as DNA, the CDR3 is TGTGCCAGTAGCCCCGGGACAGCGAACACTGAAGCTTTCTTT.